This TCR beta chain stems from a study of post-analysis software for immune sequencing data. Turning to this clonotype: The antigen remains undetermined.

The authors incorporated unique molecular identifiers into the TCR beta cDNA libraries. TCRdb reanalysed the PCR reads using MiXCR and keeps one entry per CDR3 protein. This table has roughly 410,000 distinct CDR3 sequences, about a third appearing once. The CDR3 totals 16 residues. With 6 bases clipped from V and 5 bases from J, the junction kept 12 bases outside the gene matches. Germline CDR1 MNHEY, CDR2 SVGAGI. General study points: Comparison of patients with controls showed five TRBV segments more frequent in patients, TRBV5-6, TRBV5-1 and TRBV20-1 among them. Multiple sclerosis patients showed significantly lower normalized Chao1 diversity than controls did.

This clonotype was obtained from a girl aged 5 to 17 with multiple sclerosis. This chain links TRBV6-5 with TRBJ2-5, with 10 positions matching TRBD1. The sequencing sample was made of blood. Written as DNA, the CDR3 is TGTGCCAGCAGCTTCTTCCCGACAGGGGGCTCGGAGACCCAGTACTTC. It yields the protein CASSFFPTGGSETQYF.